The 4 T cell receptor beta chains in this list originate from one sample, sequenced in a study of cytomegalovirus exposure and HLA in healthy donors. Amplification used 60 Vbeta primers and 13 Jbeta primers. TCRdb's copy holds only in-frame clones and misses some; the assay was immunoSEQ multiplex PCR. The sample records roughly 80,000 clones, roughly 76% being singletons. What was sequenced was PBMCs. Source of these receptors: a woman under 40 in good health and CMV-seronegative.

CDR3 nucleotide sequence: TGTGCCAGCAGTGAAAGGTCCCCCAGGGACACCGGGGAGCTGTTTTTT. Encoded protein: CASSERSPRDTGELFF. The chain combines TRBV2 with TRBJ2-2, with a weak D call TRBD1 (5 bases). The CDR3 runs to 16 residues. Trimming shortened V by 2 bases and J by 3 bases, and 13 bases separated the two germline ends. Per germline, CDR1 SNHLY and CDR2 FYNNEI.

CDR3 DNA: TGTGCCAGCAGTGCGACGGAGCTCTCTGGAAACACCATATATTTT. This translates into CASSATELSGNTIYF. The chain employs TRBV6-1 and TRBJ1-3; no firm D call. The CDR3 consists of 15 residues. The germline V gene encodes CDR1 MNHNS and CDR2 SASEGT. The germline V and J ends were trimmed by 4 bases and 0 bases, with 10 bases remaining between them.

This clone appeared a single time. In DNA form, the CDR3 reads TGTGCCAGCACCCGCGGGCGCACCCCCGGGGAGCTGTTTTTT. Translating gives CASTRGRTPGELFF. The rearrangement joins TRBV9 to TRBJ2-2, with a possible D match to TRBD2 (5 bases). The length of the CDR3 is 14 residues. Germline CDR1 and CDR2: SGDLS and YYNGEE. Trimming took off 6 bases at V and 6 bases at J, with 15 bases between the two ends.

This clone showed up just a few times. The chain couples TRBV7-2 to TRBJ2-7, with 15 positions matching TRBD2. The germline V gene encodes CDR1 SGHTA and CDR2 FQGNSA. The V gene end was trimmed by 1 base and the J gene end by 6 bases; junction bases not matched to a gene: 4. The CDR3 consists of 16 residues. The CDR3, as DNA: TGTGCCAGCAGCTTAGAGGGGACTAGCGGGAGGTTCGAGCAGTACTTC. Protein: CASSLEGTSGRFEQYF.